Presented here are 27 T cell receptor beta chains from one specimen sequenced in a study of blood T cell repertoires in COVID-19. Method: immunoSEQ multiplex PCR; TCRdb's copy keeps in-frame clones and lacks some. The sample records some 200,000 clones, 80% to 90% being singletons. Sample: peripheral blood. Receptor source: a man aged 25 to 45 with active or convalescent COVID-19.

This chain uses TRBV15 with TRBJ2-7, with TRBD1 matching over 10 bases. V lost 0 bases to trimming and J lost 2 bases; unmatched junction nucleotides: 4. Germline V CDR1 and CDR2: LNHNV, YYDKDF (reference sequence). This CDR3 contains 16 residues. The CDR3 protein is CATSRDMTGGAYEQYF. The CDR3 DNA follows: TGTGCCACCAGCAGAGATATGACAGGGGGCGCCTACGAGCAGTACTTC.

This clone was seen only a few times. V is TRBV25-1 and J is TRBJ2-3; perhaps TRBD1 as D (5 bases). This CDR3 has 13 residues. With 1 base removed from V and 3 bases from J, the gap between germline ends came to 5 bases. The germline V gene encodes CDR1 MGHDK and CDR2 SYGVNS. In DNA form, the CDR3 reads TGTGCCAGCAGTGAATCAGGGACAGATACGCAGTATTTT. Translated, it gives CASSESGTDTQYF.

The V call is TRBV6-5, the J call TRBJ2-7, with 9 bases identical to TRBD2. CDR3 length: 15 residues. V was pared by 0 bases and J by 6 bases, with 6 bases of the junction left unmatched. Germline V gives CDR1 MNHEY, CDR2 SVGAGI. The CDR3 reads CASSYSGSGRPEQYF. CDR3 nucleotides: TGTGCCAGCAGTTACTCAGGTAGCGGGAGACCCGAGCAGTACTTC.

The CDR3 here is CASSLSAGEKEGYTF. In DNA form, the CDR3 reads TGCGCCAGCAGTCTTTCCGCAGGGGAAAAGGAGGGCTACACCTTC. This rearrangement joins TRBV5-1 to TRBJ1-2; D might be TRBD1 (6 bases). Germline lookup yields CDR1 SGHRS and CDR2 YFSETQ. CDR3 length: 15 residues. V was pared by 5 bases and J by 8 bases, with 22 bases between.

The chain joins TRBV7-6 to TRBJ2-1; D possibly corresponds to TRBD2 (6 bases). The CDR3 spans 13 residues. The germline CDR1 and CDR2 sequences are SGHVS and FNYEAQ. V was clipped by 8 bases and J by 8 bases, with 16 bases between them. The CDR3 is CASRRGREHEQFF. As DNA, the CDR3 is TGTGCCAGCCGACGTGGGCGGGAACATGAGCAGTTCTTC.

This rearrangement joins TRBV6-2 or TRBV6-3 to TRBJ2-7, with a possible D match to TRBD1 (5 bases). The CDR3 is 12 amino acids. Germline loops: CDR1 MNHEY, CDR2 SVGEGT. V was shortened by 6 bases and J by 3 bases, with 9 bases between the two germline ends. The CDR3 spells CASSGDSYEQYF. CDR3 DNA sequence: TGTGCCAGCAGCGGCGACAGCTACGAGCAGTACTTC.

V and J are TRBV18 and TRBJ1-2, with 10 bases lining up with TRBD1. Trimming at V came to 3 bases and at J to 7 bases, leaving 5 bases not matched to a gene. The CDR3 is made up of 14 amino acids. CDR1 and CDR2 from the germline V gene are KGHSH and LQKENI. The CDR3 coding sequence is TGTGCCAGCTCACCCGTGGGACAGGGGACTGGCTACACCTTC. Protein: CASSPVGQGTGYTF.

This sequence joins TRBV28 and TRBJ1-1, with D hard to call. CDR3 size: 11 residues. Deletions cut 8 bases from V and 1 base from J, with 5 bases between. Per germline, CDR1 MDHEN and CDR2 SYDVKM. The CDR3 loop is CASEGNTEAFF. The CDR3 coding sequence is TGTGCCAGCGAGGGGAACACTGAAGCTTTCTTT.

This clone has just a few counts. The chain is built from TRBV5-1 and TRBJ2-5; 11 bases are shared with TRBD2. V lost 0 bases to trimming and J lost 1 base; unmatched junction nucleotides: 5. The CDR3 has 17 residues. Germline values: CDR1 SGHRS, CDR2 YFSETQ. CDR3 coding DNA: TGCGCCAGCAGCTTGGGGCTAGCGGGGGGACCCCAAGAGACCCAGTACTTC. It codes for CASSLGLAGGPQETQYF.

J is TRBJ1-1 and V is TRBV19, with TRBD1 identical over 7 bases. The CDR3 extends over 14 amino acids. Trimming took 7 bases from V and 0 from J; bases not matched to a gene: 5. Germline lookup yields CDR1 LNHDA and CDR2 SQIVND (reference sequence). The CDR3 loop reads CASIATGLNTEAFF. The CDR3 coding sequence is TGTGCCAGTATCGCGACAGGGCTGAACACTGAAGCTTTCTTT.

The chain uses TRBV27 and TRBJ2-1; D may be TRBD1 (5 bases). V dropped 6 bases and J dropped 6 bases, with 15 bases sitting between them. CDR3 length: 14 amino acids. Germline V gene lookup returns CDR1 MNHEY and CDR2 SMNVEV (reference sequence). The CDR3 DNA reads as TGTGCCAGCAGCCTTAAGGACACAAGCAATGAGCAGTTCTTC. Its protein product is CASSLKDTSNEQFF.

The V gene is TRBV2, the J gene TRBJ2-7, with 8 bases aligning to TRBD2. Trimming removed 7 bases from V and 0 bases from J; junction bases left unmatched: 2. The CDR3 length is 13 residues. Looked up from germline, CDR1 is SNHLY and CDR2 is FYNNEI. The CDR3 is CASKGLASYEQYF. The CDR3 nucleotides are TGTGCCAGCAAAGGACTAGCCTCCTACGAGCAGTACTTC.

The rearrangement joins TRBV10-1 to TRBJ2-5; 9 bases match TRBD1. This CDR3 has 17 amino acids. Germline CDR1 is WNHNN and CDR2 is SYGVQD (reference sequence). The trim removed 5 bases at V and 1 base at J, leaving 11 bases unmatched. The CDR3 region has the DNA TGCGCCAGCAGTCCCGGGGCGGGACAGGGCTTCCAAGAGACCCAGTACTTC. Translated, it gives CASSPGAGQGFQETQYF.

The chain has TRBV24-1 and TRBJ1-2; D might be TRBD1 (5 bases). Germline CDR1 KGHDR, CDR2 SFDVKD. The V gene lost 5 bases and the J gene lost 4 bases, with 10 bases spanning the gap. The CDR3 is made up of 13 amino acids. This chain's CDR3 is CATSGKGSYGYTF. The CDR3 region has the DNA TGTGCCACCAGTGGTAAGGGGTCCTATGGCTACACCTTC.

This clone occurred a few times. The V and J genes are TRBV7-2 and TRBJ1-6; possible D gene TRBD1, 5 bases. The CDR3 is made up of 16 amino acids. Trimming removed 5 bases at V and 5 bases at J, with 16 bases between. Germline CDR1 and CDR2: SGHTA and FQGNSA. The CDR3 sequence: CASSPRVALDNSPLHF. Written as DNA, the CDR3 is TGTGCCAGCAGCCCCAGGGTCGCCTTAGATAATTCACCCCTCCACTTT.

This clone was recorded a few times. The chain joins TRBV6-6 to TRBJ1-5; no firm D call. Germline CDR1 reads MNHNY; CDR2 reads SVGAGI (reference sequence). Trimming removed 0 bases at V and 7 bases at J, with 10 bases between. This CDR3 is built from 14 residues. The CDR3 here is CASSYSEGGQPQHF. The CDR3 DNA reads TGTGCCAGCAGTTACTCGGAGGGCGGACAGCCCCAGCATTTT.

The chain uses TRBV11-3 and TRBJ2-3; the match to TRBD2 covers 9 bases. The CDR3 has 16 residues. Germline CDR1 is SGHNT and CDR2 is YENEEA. After removal of 1 base from V and 2 bases from J, the junction contained 4 bases not matched to a gene. The CDR3 is CASSLGLAGFTDTQYF. CDR3 coding DNA: TGTGCCAGCAGCTTAGGTCTAGCGGGGTTCACAGATACGCAGTATTTT.

On this clone itself: The limits of the CDR3 on the DNA are not certain, so only TCRdb's listed CDR3 is given. The CDR3 loop reads CASSKFARGSTDTQYF. This sequence joins TRBV21-1 and TRBJ2-3; no check of the table's D call, TRBD1, against the DNA was made. TRBV21-1 is shown as a pseudogene. The CDR3 comprises 16 residues, both ends counted.

The rearrangement joins TRBV5-6 to TRBJ2-1; 11 nucleotides agree with TRBD2. Trimming removed 2 bases from V and 1 base from J; junction bases left unmatched: 5. The CDR3 spans 17 residues. Per germline, CDR1 SGHDT and CDR2 YYEEEE. CDR3 loop: CASSFRLAGKSYNEQFF. The CDR3 DNA reads as TGTGCCAGCAGCTTTCGACTAGCGGGAAAATCCTACAATGAGCAGTTCTTC.

Here the CDR3 reads CASSLLGRGMNTEAFF. The CDR3 DNA sequence: TGTGCCAGCAGCTTACTTGGCAGGGGGATGAACACTGAAGCTTTCTTT. The rearrangement uses TRBV7-9 and TRBJ1-1, with 7 bases identical to TRBD1. The CDR3 is 16 residues long. V trimming: 2 bases; J trimming: 0 bases; junction bases outside the gene matches: 6. Germline V CDR1 and CDR2: SEHNR, FQNEAQ (reference sequence).

This clone appeared once. The V gene is TRBV11-3, the J gene TRBJ2-2, with TRBD1 as a possible D gene (5 bases). The V gene lost 5 bases and the J gene lost 2 bases, with 12 bases spanning the gap. Germline CDR1 reads SGHNT; CDR2 reads YENEEA. The CDR3 extends over 15 amino acids. The CDR3 nucleotides read TGTGCCAGCAGCCCCAGTAGGGGTAACACCGGGGAGCTGTTTTTT. This codes for CASSPSRGNTGELFF.

The chain uses TRBV28 and TRBJ1-2; tentatively, D is TRBD1 (6 bases). This CDR3 spans 14 amino acids. Germline assignment: CDR1 MDHEN and CDR2 SYDVKM. V shed 6 bases and J shed 8 bases, with 19 bases lying between them. The CDR3 spells CASSPGGSGVGYTF. The CDR3 region has the DNA TGTGCCAGCAGCCCGGGGGGCAGTGGGGTGGGCTACACCTTC.

The CDR3, as DNA: TGTGCCAGTATTTCGGGACAGGCCGACTCTGGAAACACCATATATTTT. This codes for CASISGQADSGNTIYF. The J gene is TRBJ1-3, the V gene TRBV19, with TRBD1 matching 8 bases. J lost 0 bases, V lost 7 bases, and 8 bases had no gene match. In germline, CDR1 is LNHDA, CDR2 SQIVND (reference sequence). The CDR3 runs to 16 residues.

This chain joins TRBV28 and TRBJ2-3, with 8 bases that match TRBD2. CDR3 size: 17 residues. Germline CDR1 reads MDHEN; CDR2 reads SYDVKM. Losses at the gene ends were 4 bases for V and 0 bases for J; bases not matched to a gene: 9. The CDR3 is CASSWDTSGLSTDTQYF. CDR3 nucleotides: TGTGCCAGCAGTTGGGATACTAGCGGCCTTAGCACAGATACGCAGTATTTT.

This clone has just a few counts. The chain joins TRBV29-1 to TRBJ1-2, with 9 bases matching TRBD1. CDR3 length: 14 residues. V trimming: 7 bases; J trimming: 2 bases; junction bases outside the gene matches: 8. The germline V gene encodes CDR1 SQVTM and CDR2 ANQGSEA. CDR3 nucleotide sequence: TGCAGCGCCGTACGCGGGACAGGGAACTATGGCTACACCTTC. Its protein is CSAVRGTGNYGYTF.

The chain recombines TRBV6-5 with TRBJ1-2, with TRBD1 as a possible D gene (5 bases). The CDR3 is 14 amino acids. Germline V CDR1 and CDR2: MNHEY, SVGAGI. Trimming cost V 6 bases and J 3 bases, with 14 bases left between them. The CDR3 DNA sequence: TGTGCCAGCAGCCCGACAGCGGGGGACTATGGCTACACCTTC. Its translation is CASSPTAGDYGYTF.

V is TRBV10-2 and J is TRBJ2-6, with D perhaps TRBD2 (5 bases). This CDR3 contains 16 residues. V was shortened by 1 base and J by 2 bases, with 9 bases between the two germline ends. Per the germline V gene, CDR1 is WSHSY and CDR2 is SAAADI. The CDR3, as DNA: TGCGCCAGCAGTGAGTTTGAGGGCGCTGGGGCCAACGTCCTGACTTTC. Protein product: CASSEFEGAGANVLTF.